The 3 T cell receptor beta chains presented below share a single source sample, sequenced in a study of cytomegalovirus exposure and HLA in healthy donors. The PCR made use of 60 Vbeta and 13 Jbeta primers. TCRdb's table, derived via immunoSEQ multiplex PCR, lists solely in-frame clones and lacks some. This table has around 200,000 clones, about 62% appearing once. Sequencing used PBMCs. These receptors were obtained from a man aged 35 to 55 in good health and CMV-seronegative.

The V and J genes are TRBV19 and TRBJ1-5; perhaps TRBD1 as D (5 bases). The CDR3 runs 14 residues. Trimming took 4 bases from V and 7 from J, leaving 14 bases between them. CDR1 is LNHDA, CDR2 SQIVND, per germline (reference sequence). The CDR3 protein is CASSKVQGRQPQHF. Written as DNA, the CDR3 is TGTGCCAGTAGTAAGGTCCAGGGCAGACAGCCCCAGCATTTT. The full variable domain, rest sourced from reference TRBV19 and TRBJ1-5, is DGGITQSPKYLFRKEGQNVTLSCEQNLNHDAMYWYRQDPGQGLRLIYYSQIVNDFQKGDIAEGYSVSREKKESFPLTVTSAQKNPTAFYLCASSKVQGRQPQHFGDGTRLSIL.

This chain uses TRBV27 with TRBJ1-1; D is possibly TRBD1 (5 bases). Per germline, CDR1 MNHEY and CDR2 SMNVEV (reference sequence). V was trimmed by 6 bases and J by 1 base, leaving 15 bases between them. The CDR3 has 15 amino acids. CDR3 region: CASSRIQGANTEAFF. DNA for the CDR3: TGTGCCAGCAGCCGGATCCAGGGTGCGAACACTGAAGCTTTCTTT.

V is TRBV30 and J is TRBJ1-1; no clear D gene. The CDR3 runs 11 residues. V was trimmed by 4 bases and J by 8 bases, leaving 11 bases between them. Germline V CDR1 and CDR2: GTSNPN, SVGIG (reference sequence). CDR3 in amino acids: CAWTSREEAFF. CDR3 DNA: TGTGCCTGGACTAGCCGGGAGGAAGCTTTCTTT.